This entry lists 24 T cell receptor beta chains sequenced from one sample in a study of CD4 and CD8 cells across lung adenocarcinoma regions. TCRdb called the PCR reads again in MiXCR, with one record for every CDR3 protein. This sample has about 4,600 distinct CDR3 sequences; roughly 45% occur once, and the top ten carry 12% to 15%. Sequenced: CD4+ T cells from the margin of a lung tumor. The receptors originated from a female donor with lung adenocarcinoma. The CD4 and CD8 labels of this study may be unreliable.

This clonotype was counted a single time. The CDR3 sequence: CASRRLAGDPIQETQYF. CDR3 DNA: TGTGCCAGCAGAAGACTAGCGGGAGATCCCATACAAGAGACCCAGTACTTC. The chain links TRBV27 to TRBJ2-1, with 12 bases that match TRBD2. The J call may be in error: the DNA end matches TRBJ2-5 better. CDR1 is MNHEY and CDR2 is SMNVEV in the germline V gene (reference sequence). The CDR3 covers 17 residues.

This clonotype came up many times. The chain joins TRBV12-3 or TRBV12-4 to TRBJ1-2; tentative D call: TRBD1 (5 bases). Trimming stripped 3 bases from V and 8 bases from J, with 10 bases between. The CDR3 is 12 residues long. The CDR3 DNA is TGTGCCAGCAGTTTGCAGGGTGAGGGCTACACCTTC. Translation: CASSLQGEGYTF.

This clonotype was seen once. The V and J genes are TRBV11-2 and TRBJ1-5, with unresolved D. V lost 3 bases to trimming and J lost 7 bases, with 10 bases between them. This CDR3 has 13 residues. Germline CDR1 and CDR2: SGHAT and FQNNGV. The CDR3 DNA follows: TGTGCCAGCAGCTTTGGAGATGCACAGCCCCAGCATTTT. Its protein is CASSFGDAQPQHF.

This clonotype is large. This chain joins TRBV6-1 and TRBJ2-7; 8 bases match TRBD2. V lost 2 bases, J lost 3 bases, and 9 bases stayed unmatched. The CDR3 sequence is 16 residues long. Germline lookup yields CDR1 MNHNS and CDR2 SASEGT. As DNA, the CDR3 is TGTGCCAGCAGTGAACTTCCCGGACTAGCTTACTACGAGCAGTACTTC. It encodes CASSELPGLAYYEQYF.

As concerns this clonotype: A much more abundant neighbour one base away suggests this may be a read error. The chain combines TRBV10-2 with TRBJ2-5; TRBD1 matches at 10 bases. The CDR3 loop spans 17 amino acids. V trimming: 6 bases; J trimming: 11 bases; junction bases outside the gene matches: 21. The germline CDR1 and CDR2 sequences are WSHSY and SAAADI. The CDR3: CASRRGQGSSAYNEQYF. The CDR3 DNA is TGCGCCAGCAGGAGGGGACAGGGGAGTTCTGCCTACAATGAGCAGTACTTC.

The CDR3 is CASRRSGYSYEQYF. The DNA for the CDR3 is TGTGCCAGCCGCAGATCAGGTTACTCCTACGAGCAGTACTTC. The V and J genes are TRBV27 and TRBJ2-7; D call uncertain. The V gene lost 8 bases and the J gene lost 0 bases, with 14 bases spanning the gap. From germline, CDR1 is MNHEY and CDR2 SMNVEV (reference sequence). The CDR3 is 14 amino acids.

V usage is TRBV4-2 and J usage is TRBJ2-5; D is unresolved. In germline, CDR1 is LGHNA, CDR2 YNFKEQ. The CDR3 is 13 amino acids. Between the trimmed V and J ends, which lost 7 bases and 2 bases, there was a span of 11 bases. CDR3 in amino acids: CASTGPAQETQYF. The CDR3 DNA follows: TGTGCCAGCACTGGGCCCGCTCAAGAGACCCAGTACTTC.

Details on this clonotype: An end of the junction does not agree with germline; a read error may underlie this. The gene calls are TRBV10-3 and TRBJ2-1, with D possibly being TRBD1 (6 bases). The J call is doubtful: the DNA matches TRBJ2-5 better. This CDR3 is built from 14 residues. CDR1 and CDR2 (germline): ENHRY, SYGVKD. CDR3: CAIGAGTYQENQYF. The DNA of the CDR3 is TGTGCCATCGGGGCAGGGACATACCAAGAGAACCAGTACTTC.

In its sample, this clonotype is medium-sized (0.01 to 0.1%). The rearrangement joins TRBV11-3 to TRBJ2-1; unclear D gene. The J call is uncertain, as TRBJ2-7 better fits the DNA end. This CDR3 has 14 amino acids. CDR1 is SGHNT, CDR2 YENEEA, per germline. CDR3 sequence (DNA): TGTGCCAGCAGCCTATTCACTGATTCCTACGAGCAGTACTTC. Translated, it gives CASSLFTDSYEQYF.

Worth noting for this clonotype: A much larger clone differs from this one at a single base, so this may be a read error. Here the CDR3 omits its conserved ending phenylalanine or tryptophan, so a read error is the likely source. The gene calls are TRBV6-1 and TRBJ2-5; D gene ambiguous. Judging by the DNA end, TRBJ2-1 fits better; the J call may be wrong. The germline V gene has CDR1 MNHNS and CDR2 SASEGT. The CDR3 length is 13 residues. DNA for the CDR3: TGTGCCAGCAGTGAAGGGACCAGCGATGAGCAGTTCTTA. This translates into CASSEGTSDEQFL.

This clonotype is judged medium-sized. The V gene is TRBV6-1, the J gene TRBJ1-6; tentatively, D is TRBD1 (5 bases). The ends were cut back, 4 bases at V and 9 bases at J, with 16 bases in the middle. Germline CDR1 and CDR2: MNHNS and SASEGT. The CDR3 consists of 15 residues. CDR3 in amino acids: CASSALLTESSPLHF. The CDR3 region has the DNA TGTGCCAGCAGTGCTCTTCTGACAGAAAGTTCACCCCTCCACTTT.

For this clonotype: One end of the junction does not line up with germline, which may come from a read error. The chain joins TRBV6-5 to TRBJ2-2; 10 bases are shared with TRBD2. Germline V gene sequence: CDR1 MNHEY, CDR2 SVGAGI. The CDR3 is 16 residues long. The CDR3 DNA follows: TGTGCCAGCAGTTACACGGGACTAGCGAACAGGAGGGAGCAGTTTTTC. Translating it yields CASSYTGLANRREQFF.

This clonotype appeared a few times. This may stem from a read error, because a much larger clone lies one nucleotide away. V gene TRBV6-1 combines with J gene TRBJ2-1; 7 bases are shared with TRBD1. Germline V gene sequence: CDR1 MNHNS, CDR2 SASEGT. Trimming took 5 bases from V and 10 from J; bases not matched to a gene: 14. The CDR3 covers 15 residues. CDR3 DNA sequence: TGTGCCAGCAGTAGAACTCCACAGGGGAACTACGAGCAGTTCTTC. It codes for CASSRTPQGNYEQFF.

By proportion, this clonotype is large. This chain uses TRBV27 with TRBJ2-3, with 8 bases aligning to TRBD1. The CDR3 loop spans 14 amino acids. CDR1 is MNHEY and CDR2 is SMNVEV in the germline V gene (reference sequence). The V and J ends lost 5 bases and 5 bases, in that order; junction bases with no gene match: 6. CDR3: CASSLQGAQDTQYF. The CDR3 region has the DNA TGTGCCAGCAGTCTTCAGGGGGCGCAAGATACGCAGTATTTT.

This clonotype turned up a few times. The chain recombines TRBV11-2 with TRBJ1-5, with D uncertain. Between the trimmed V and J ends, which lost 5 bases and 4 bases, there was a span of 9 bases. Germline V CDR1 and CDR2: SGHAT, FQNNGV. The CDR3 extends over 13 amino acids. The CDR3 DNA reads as TGTGCCAGCAGCCTAACCCAAAATCAGCCCCAGCATTTT. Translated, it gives CASSLTQNQPQHF.

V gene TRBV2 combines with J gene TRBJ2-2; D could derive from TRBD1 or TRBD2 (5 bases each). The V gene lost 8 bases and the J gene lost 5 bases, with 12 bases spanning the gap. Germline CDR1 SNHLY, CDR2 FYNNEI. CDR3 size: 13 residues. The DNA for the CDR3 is TGTGCCAGCCGGGGCTCTAGGACCGGGGAGCTGTTTTTT. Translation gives CASRGSRTGELFF.

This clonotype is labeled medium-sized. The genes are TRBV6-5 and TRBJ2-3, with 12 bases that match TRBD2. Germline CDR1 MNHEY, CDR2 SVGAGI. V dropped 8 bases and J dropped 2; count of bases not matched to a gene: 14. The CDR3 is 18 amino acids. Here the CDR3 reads CASRGLAGPTFNTDTQYF. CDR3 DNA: TGTGCCAGCCGAGGACTAGCGGGACCAACCTTTAACACAGATACGCAGTATTTT.

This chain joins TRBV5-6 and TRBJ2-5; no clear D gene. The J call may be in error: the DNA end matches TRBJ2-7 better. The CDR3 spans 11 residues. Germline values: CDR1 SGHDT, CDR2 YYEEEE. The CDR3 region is CASSANYEQYF. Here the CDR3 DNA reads TGTGCCAGCAGCGCGAACTACGAGCAGTACTTC.

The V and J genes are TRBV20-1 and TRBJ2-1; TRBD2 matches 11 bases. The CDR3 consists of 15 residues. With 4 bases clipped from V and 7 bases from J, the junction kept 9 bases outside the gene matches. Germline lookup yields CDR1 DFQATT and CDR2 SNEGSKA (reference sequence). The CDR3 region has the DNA TGCAGTGCTACGAACTTAGCGGGGGGGGGAAATGAGCAGTTCTTC. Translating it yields CSATNLAGGGNEQFF.

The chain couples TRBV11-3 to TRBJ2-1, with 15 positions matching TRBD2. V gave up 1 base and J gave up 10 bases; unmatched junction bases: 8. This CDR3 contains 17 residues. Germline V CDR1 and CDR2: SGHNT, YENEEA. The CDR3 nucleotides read TGTGCCAGCAGCTTAGGATTGGGGACTAGCGGGAGGTCGGAGCAGTTCTTC. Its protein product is CASSLGLGTSGRSEQFF.

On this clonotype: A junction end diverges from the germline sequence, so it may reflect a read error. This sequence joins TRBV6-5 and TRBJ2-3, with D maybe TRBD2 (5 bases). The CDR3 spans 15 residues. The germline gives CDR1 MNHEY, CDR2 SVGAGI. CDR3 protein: CARGYGVGATETQYF. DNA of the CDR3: TGTGCCAGGGGTTACGGGGTGGGTGCCACAGAGACGCAGTATTTC.

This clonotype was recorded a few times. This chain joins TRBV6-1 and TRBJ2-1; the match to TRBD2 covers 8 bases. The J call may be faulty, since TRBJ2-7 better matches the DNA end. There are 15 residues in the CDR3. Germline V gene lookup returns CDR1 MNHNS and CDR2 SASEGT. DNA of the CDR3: TGTGCCAGCAGTGAAGTCTACACTAGCGGCGTTGAGCAGTACTTC. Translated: CASSEVYTSGVEQYF.

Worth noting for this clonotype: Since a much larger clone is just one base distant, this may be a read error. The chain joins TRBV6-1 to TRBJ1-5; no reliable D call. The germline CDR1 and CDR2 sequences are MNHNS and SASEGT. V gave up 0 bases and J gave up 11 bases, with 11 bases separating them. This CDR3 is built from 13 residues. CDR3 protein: CASSEAGIWSQHF. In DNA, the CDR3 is TGTGCCAGCAGTGAAGCGGGAATATGGTCCCAGCATTTT.

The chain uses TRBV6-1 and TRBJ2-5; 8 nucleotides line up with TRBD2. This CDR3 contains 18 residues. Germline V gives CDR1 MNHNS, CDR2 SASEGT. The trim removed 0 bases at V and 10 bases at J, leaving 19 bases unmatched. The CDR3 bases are TGTGCCAGCAGTGAAGCGGTTCGGGGGGGTCGTGCCCAAAACATCCAGTACTTC. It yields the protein CASSEAVRGGRAQNIQYF.